Sequencing of this T cell receptor (beta chain) was carried out in a study of T cells in Graves' hyperthyroidism and ophthalmopathy. CDR3 length: 15 amino acids. The V gene lost 0 bases and the J gene lost 3 bases, with 12 bases spanning the gap. Amplification of TCR beta CDR3 regions used RNA as the template. Using the HTBI primer set, a first-round RT-PCR was run on the TCR CDR3. TCRdb fed the multiplex PCR reads into MiXCR, producing one record per CDR3 protein. The data show approximately 590,000 distinct CDR3 sequences, just over 45% seen once. This clonotype was detected many times. The sample was peripheral blood or thyroid tissue (not recorded which). The source of this sequence is a woman under 30 with Graves' hyperthyroidism. The chain uses TRBV12-3 or TRBV12-4 and TRBJ2-7, with D possibly being TRBD2 (6 bases). CDR3 sequence reads: CASSLAGTERYEQYF. CDR3 nucleotides: TGTGCCAGCAGTTTAGCTGGGACTGAACGCTACGAGCAGTACTTC.